These 29 T cell receptor beta chains share one sample of origin, sequenced in a study of persistence of HIV-infected CD4 T cells. Nonspecific anti-CD3/anti-CD28 bead stimulation represents the broad CD4+ T cell repertoire. Responding CD4+ T cells were sorted by upregulation of both CD40 ligand and CD69. Their antigens remain unidentified. The libraries were made with immunoSEQ version 4 in survey mode. The table came from immunoSEQ multiplex PCR; TCRdb's copy has only in-frame clones and leaves some out. In the table there are 40,000 to 55,000 clones, 88% of which are singletons. Sequenced material: CD4+ T cells sorted from PBMCs after roughly 20-hour stimulation, taken from a patient who received antiretroviral therapy. These receptors all come from an adult woman with HIV who was CMV-seropositive.

The gene calls are TRBV30 and TRBJ1-1; D might be TRBD1 (6 bases). V lost 7 bases and J lost 2, with 20 bases in between. CDR1 is GTSNPN, CDR2 SVGIG, per germline (reference sequence). The CDR3 length is 15 residues. This chain's CDR3 is CASVGLGQQNTEAFF. The CDR3 region has the DNA TGTGCCTCAGTAGGTTTAGGACAGCAAAACACTGAAGCTTTCTTT.

This clone showed up just a few times. The gene calls are TRBV3-1 (or the pseudogene TRBV3-2) and TRBJ1-2; D is undetermined. V shed 4 bases and J shed 1 base, with 10 bases lying between them. The germline V gene has CDR1 LGHDT and CDR2 YNNKEL (reference sequence). The CDR3 loop spans 14 amino acids. CDR3 nucleotides: TGTGCCAGCAGCCGCTCAGTCGATAACTATGGCTACACCTTC. Amino acid sequence: CASSRSVDNYGYTF.

A word on this clone: The same CDR3 arises from other DNA sequences in this sample as well. The chain has TRBV7-8 and TRBJ2-1; no firm D call. The CDR3 is 12 residues long. The V end lost 4 bases, the J end lost 6 bases, and 7 bases lay between the germline ends. Looked up from germline, CDR1 is SGHVS and CDR2 is FQNEAQ. The CDR3 DNA sequence: TGTGCCAGCAGCTCATTCCTCAATGAGCAGTTCTTC. Its translation is CASSSFLNEQFF.

V is TRBV2 and J is TRBJ1-1; D is possibly TRBD1 (5 bases). This CDR3 is built from 12 residues. The ends were cut back, 6 bases at V and 3 bases at J, with 8 bases in the middle. The germline gives CDR1 SNHLY, CDR2 FYNNEI. Written as DNA, the CDR3 is TGTGCCAGCAGACGGGGGGACACTGAAGCTTTCTTT. Translated: CASRRGDTEAFF.

This clone qualifies as medium-sized. J is TRBJ1-4 and V is TRBV20-1; D is perhaps TRBD1 (5 bases). This CDR3 region has 15 residues. The germline V gene encodes CDR1 DFQATT and CDR2 SNEGSKA (reference sequence). Deletions cut 3 bases from V and 0 bases from J, with 11 bases between. CDR3 in DNA: TGCAGTGCTAGTCGCGACAGCGCAACTAATGAAAAACTGTTTTTT. As protein: CSASRDSATNEKLFF.

This chain uses TRBV16 with TRBJ2-7; D might be TRBD2 (5 bases). The CDR3 extends over 13 amino acids. Per germline, CDR1 KGHSY and CDR2 FQNENV. Between the trimmed V and J ends, which lost 5 bases and 2 bases, there was a span of 10 bases. CDR3 nucleotides: TGTGCCAGCAGCTCCCCGGGGACCTACGAGCAGTACTTC. Translated: CASSSPGTYEQYF.

A remark on this clone: One end of the junction does not line up with germline, which may come from a read error. The chain couples TRBV19 to TRBJ2-2, with TRBD2 identical over 10 bases. Looked up from germline, CDR1 is LNHDA and CDR2 is SQIVND (reference sequence). The CDR3 is made up of 14 amino acids. The CDR3 sequence is CASAGLAKTGELFF. CDR3 coding DNA: TGTGCCAGTGCGGGACTAGCGAAAACCGGGGAGCTGTTTTTT. Using reference TRBV19 and TRBJ2-2 for the parts outside the CDR3, the full variable domain is DGGITQSPKYLFRKEGQNVTLSCEQNLNHDAMYWYRQDPGQGLRLIYYSQIVNDFQKGDIAEGYSVSREKKESFPLTVTSAQKNPTAFYLCASAGLAKTGELFFGEGSRLTVL.

The chain couples TRBV7-8 to TRBJ2-5, with unresolved D. Germline CDR1 and CDR2: SGHVS and FQNEAQ. This CDR3 spans 15 amino acids. The V and J ends lost 1 base and 2 bases respectively, with 11 bases between them. CDR3 in DNA: TGTGCCAGCAGCTTAGTCTCCACGGCTCAAGAGACCCAGTACTTC. Its translation: CASSLVSTAQETQYF.

This rearrangement joins TRBV5-1 to TRBJ1-4; 7 positions match TRBD1. This CDR3 is 18 amino acids long. Germline V gives CDR1 SGHRS, CDR2 YFSETQ. Unmatched junction bases numbered 13, after V lost 2 bases and J lost 3 bases. The CDR3 loop reads CASSLRADRVGSNEKLFF. The CDR3 DNA reads TGCGCCAGCAGCTTAAGGGCCGACAGGGTGGGATCTAATGAAAAACTGTTTTTT.

J is TRBJ2-1 and V is TRBV7-8; 10 bases line up with TRBD1. The V segment lost 5 bases and the J segment 4 bases; nucleotides outside the gene matches: 5. From germline, CDR1 is SGHVS and CDR2 FQNEAQ. CDR3 length: 15 residues. The CDR3 region is CASSRDRGLYNEQFF. The DNA for the CDR3 is TGTGCCAGCAGCAGGGACAGGGGACTATACAATGAGCAGTTCTTC.

The chain has TRBV15 and TRBJ1-3, with D possibly TRBD1 on 6 matching bases. Trimming removed 7 bases at V and 2 bases at J, with 9 bases between. This CDR3 is 13 amino acids long. Germline CDR1 is LNHNV and CDR2 is YYDKDF (reference sequence). CDR3 sequence: CATTYRAGNTIYF. DNA of the CDR3: TGTGCCACCACGTACAGGGCTGGAAACACCATATATTTT.

Here the CDR3 DNA reads TGTGCCAGCAGTGAACGTGCCCTATCCTACGAGCAGTACGTC. It specifies CASSERALSYEQYV. V usage is TRBV2 and J usage is TRBJ2-7; D is uncertain. The ends were cut back, 2 bases at V and 1 base at J, with 9 bases in the middle. Germline V CDR1 and CDR2: SNHLY, FYNNEI. The CDR3 extends over 14 amino acids.

This clone has a handful of counts. The CDR3 reads CASSQNMRTEAFF. The DNA for the CDR3 is TGTGCCAGCAGCCAAAATATGAGGACTGAAGCTTTCTTT. This chain connects TRBV3-1 (or the pseudogene TRBV3-2) to TRBJ1-1; D gene uncertain. V was trimmed by 2 bases and J by 5 bases, leaving 9 bases between them. Germline assignment: CDR1 LGHDT and CDR2 YNNKEL (reference sequence). The CDR3 totals 13 residues.

The CDR3 sequence is CASSESREYGYTF. The CDR3 nucleotides read TGTGCCAGCAGTGAATCTAGGGAATACGGCTACACCTTC. This chain connects TRBV6-1 to TRBJ1-2; D gene uncertain. V lost 2 bases and J 8 bases, leaving 12 bases between the germline ends. CDR1 and CDR2 from the germline V gene are MNHNS and SASEGT. The CDR3 is made up of 13 amino acids.

The CDR3 is CASSSVRDRGLFGYTF. CDR3 bases: TGTGCCAGCAGCTCCGTCCGGGACAGGGGACTCTTTGGCTACACCTTC. This rearrangement joins TRBV5-6 to TRBJ1-2, with 10 bases fitting TRBD1. The CDR3 length is 16 residues. V lost 3 bases to trimming and J lost 7 bases; unmatched junction nucleotides: 12. From germline, CDR1 is SGHDT and CDR2 YYEEEE. Full variable domain (remainder filled in from reference TRBV5-6 and TRBJ1-2): DAGVTQSPTHLIKTRGQQVTLRCSPKSGHDTVSWYQQALGQGPQFIFQYYEEEERQRGNFPDRFSGHQFPNYSSELNVNALLLGDSALYLCASSSVRDRGLFGYTFGSGTRLTVV.

The J gene is TRBJ2-5, the V gene TRBV3-1 (or the pseudogene TRBV3-2), with D tentatively TRBD2 (7 bases). V gave up 4 bases and J gave up 4 bases, with 16 bases separating them. Germline V gives CDR1 LGHDT, CDR2 YNNKEL (reference sequence). This CDR3 comprises 15 residues. CDR3 nucleotides: TGTGCCAGCAGCCCGGCGGGGGCCAGAGGAGAGACCCAGTACTTC. Its translation is CASSPAGARGETQYF.

In nucleotides, the CDR3 is TGTGCCAGCAGCTTGGACGGGACCTATGGCTACACCTTC. It encodes CASSLDGTYGYTF. V and J are TRBV9 and TRBJ1-2; D possibly corresponds to TRBD1 (5 bases). The V end was cut by 4 bases, the J end by 4 bases, with 11 bases between. CDR1 and CDR2 (germline): SGDLS, YYNGEE. The CDR3 runs 13 residues.

This clone has a single count. The genes are TRBV27 and TRBJ1-1, with 9 bases matching TRBD1. The trim removed 6 bases at V and 5 bases at J, leaving 4 bases unmatched. This CDR3 is 13 amino acids long. Germline-derived CDR1 and CDR2 are MNHEY and SMNVEV (reference sequence). CDR3 DNA sequence: TGTGCCAGCAGCTACAGGGGGCTAACTGAAGCTTTCTTT. Translated, it gives CASSYRGLTEAFF.

The CDR3 DNA sequence: TGTGCCAGCAGTGCGGACAGGGGGCGCCTAGGAGGCTACACCTTC. Translated, it gives CASSADRGRLGGYTF. This chain links TRBV2 with TRBJ1-2, with 11 bases identical to TRBD1. This CDR3 comprises 15 residues. Per the germline V gene, CDR1 is SNHLY and CDR2 is FYNNEI. Trimming cost V 4 bases and J 8 bases; bases outside gene matches: 9.

This sequence joins TRBV12-5 and TRBJ1-2, with a possible D match to TRBD1 (5 bases). CDR1 LGHNT and CDR2 FRNRAP come from the germline V gene. The ends were cut back, 5 bases at V and 10 bases at J, with 14 bases in the middle. This CDR3 contains 12 residues. The CDR3 region is CASGQGPQTYTF. Here the CDR3 DNA reads TGTGCTAGTGGTCAGGGACCGCAGACCTACACCTTC.

This clone appeared a few times. V usage is TRBV10-3 and J usage is TRBJ1-5; TRBD1 matches 8 bases. The trim removed 4 bases at V and 1 base at J, leaving 3 bases unmatched. This CDR3 spans 15 amino acids. CDR1 and CDR2 from the germline V gene are ENHRY and SYGVKD. CDR3 sequence reads: CAISGTGSSNQPQHF. CDR3 sequence (DNA): TGTGCCATCAGTGGGACAGGGAGCAGCAATCAGCCCCAGCATTTT.

The V gene is TRBV30, the J gene TRBJ2-1; no reliable D call. V was clipped by 5 bases and J by 15 bases, with 8 bases between them. In germline, CDR1 is GTSNPN, CDR2 SVGIG (reference sequence). This CDR3 comprises 8 residues. The CDR3 here is CAWGRGFF. The CDR3 region has the DNA TGTGCCTGGGGCAGAGGGTTCTTC.

The chain uses TRBV4-1 and TRBJ2-7; D may correspond to TRBD1 or TRBD2 (5 bases each). Between the trimmed V and J ends, which lost 4 bases and 2 bases, there was a span of 18 bases. Germline V gene sequence: CDR1 MGHRA, CDR2 YSYEKL. The CDR3 has 16 residues. In DNA form, the CDR3 reads TGCGCCAGCAGCCCCGGGCACCGGGACCGCGCCTACGAGCAGTACGTC. Residues: CASSPGHRDRAYEQYV.

The V call is TRBV6-1, the J call TRBJ2-7; D possibly corresponds to TRBD1 (5 bases). Germline V gene sequence: CDR1 MNHNS, CDR2 SASEGT. V gave up 3 bases and J gave up 2 bases, with 8 bases separating them. This CDR3 comprises 13 residues. The CDR3 DNA reads as TGTGCCAGCAGTGAGCGACAGACCTACGAGCAGTACGTC. This codes for CASSERQTYEQYV.

The chain joins TRBV9 to TRBJ2-1; D assignment may be TRBD1 or TRBD2 (5 bases each). The V gene's germline CDR1 is SGDLS and CDR2 YYNGEE. CDR3 size: 15 residues. The V gene lost 0 bases and the J gene lost 9 bases, with 16 bases spanning the gap. CDR3: CASSVGDLVLSEQFF. The CDR3 DNA is TGTGCCAGCAGCGTAGGGGACCTTGTACTCTCTGAGCAGTTCTTC.

The chain employs TRBV9 and TRBJ2-6; 11 bases are shared with TRBD2. V shed 0 bases and J 1 base; nucleotides not matched to a gene: 6. The CDR3 runs to 19 residues. CDR1 is SGDLS and CDR2 is YYNGEE in the germline V gene. The CDR3 is CASSVAPSGGNSGANVLTF. CDR3 DNA: TGTGCCAGCAGCGTAGCTCCTAGCGGGGGGAATTCTGGGGCCAACGTCCTGACTTTC.

The genes are TRBV5-8 and TRBJ1-2; D is undetermined. Germline V lookup: CDR1 SGHTS, CDR2 YDEGEE. Trimming stripped 0 bases from V and 10 bases from J, with 10 bases between. The length of the CDR3 is 12 residues. Written as DNA, the CDR3 is TGTGCCAGCAGCTTGGTAGGGCAATCCTACACCTTC. Encoded protein: CASSLVGQSYTF.

The J gene is TRBJ2-3, the V gene TRBV7-3; D assignment may be TRBD1 or TRBD2 (6 bases each). The germline V gene encodes CDR1 SGHTA and CDR2 FQGTGA. V was trimmed by 1 base and J by 0 bases, leaving 8 bases between them. This CDR3 region has 15 residues. The CDR3 is CASSLRGGSTDTQYF. CDR3 in DNA: TGTGCCAGCAGCTTAAGAGGGGGGAGCACAGATACGCAGTATTTT.

This clone was recorded only once. This chain connects TRBV2 to TRBJ1-4, with 10 positions matching TRBD1. V gave up 8 bases and J gave up 7 bases; unmatched junction bases: 4. CDR3 length: 13 amino acids. Germline V gives CDR1 SNHLY, CDR2 FYNNEI. CDR3 residues: CASDRGLGEKLFF. Here the CDR3 DNA reads TGTGCCAGCGACAGGGGGCTTGGTGAAAAACTGTTTTTT.